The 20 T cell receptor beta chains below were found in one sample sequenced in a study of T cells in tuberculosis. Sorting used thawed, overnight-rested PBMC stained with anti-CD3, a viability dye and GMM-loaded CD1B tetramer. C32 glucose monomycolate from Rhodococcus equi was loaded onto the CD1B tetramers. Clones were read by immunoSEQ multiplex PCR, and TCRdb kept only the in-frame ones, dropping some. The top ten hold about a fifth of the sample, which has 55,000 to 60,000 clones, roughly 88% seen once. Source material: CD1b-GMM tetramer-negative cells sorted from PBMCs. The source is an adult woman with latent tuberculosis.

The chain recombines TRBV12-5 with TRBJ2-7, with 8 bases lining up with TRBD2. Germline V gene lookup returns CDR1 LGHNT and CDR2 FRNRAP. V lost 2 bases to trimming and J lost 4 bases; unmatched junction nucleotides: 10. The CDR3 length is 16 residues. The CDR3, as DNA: TGTGCTAGTGGTTTGCTAGCGGGCCTGATTTTATACGAGCAGTACTTC. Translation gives CASGLLAGLILYEQYF.

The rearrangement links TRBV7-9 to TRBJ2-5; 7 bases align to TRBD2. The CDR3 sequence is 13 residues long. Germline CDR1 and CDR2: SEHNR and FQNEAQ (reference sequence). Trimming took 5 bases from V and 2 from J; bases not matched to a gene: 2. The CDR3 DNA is TGTGCCAGCAGCACCGGGGGGCAAGAGACCCAGTACTTC. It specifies CASSTGGQETQYF.

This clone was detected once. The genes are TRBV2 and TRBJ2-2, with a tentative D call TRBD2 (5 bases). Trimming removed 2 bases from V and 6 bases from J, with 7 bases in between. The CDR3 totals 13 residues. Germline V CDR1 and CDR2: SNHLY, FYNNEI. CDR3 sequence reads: CASSESGAGELFF. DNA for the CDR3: TGTGCCAGCAGTGAATCCGGGGCCGGGGAGCTGTTTTTT.

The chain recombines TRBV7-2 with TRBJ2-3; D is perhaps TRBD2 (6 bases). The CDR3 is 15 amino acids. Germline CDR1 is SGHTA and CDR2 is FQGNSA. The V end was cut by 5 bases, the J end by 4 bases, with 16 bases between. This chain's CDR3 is CASSRGASRADTQYF. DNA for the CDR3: TGTGCCAGCAGCCGCGGGGCCAGCAGGGCAGATACGCAGTATTTT.

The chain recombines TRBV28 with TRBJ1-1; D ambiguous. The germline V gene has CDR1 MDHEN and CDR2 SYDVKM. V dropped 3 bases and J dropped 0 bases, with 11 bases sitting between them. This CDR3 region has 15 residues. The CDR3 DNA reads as TGTGCCAGCAGTTTTATTAGAATCCTGAACACTGAAGCTTTCTTT. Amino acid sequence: CASSFIRILNTEAFF. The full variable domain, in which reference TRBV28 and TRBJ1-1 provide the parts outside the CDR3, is DVKVTQSSRYLVKRTGEKVFLECVQDMDHENMFWYRQDPGLGLRLIYFSYDVKMKEKGDIPEGYSVSREKKERFSLILESASTNQTSMYLCASSFIRILNTEAFFGQGTRLTVV.

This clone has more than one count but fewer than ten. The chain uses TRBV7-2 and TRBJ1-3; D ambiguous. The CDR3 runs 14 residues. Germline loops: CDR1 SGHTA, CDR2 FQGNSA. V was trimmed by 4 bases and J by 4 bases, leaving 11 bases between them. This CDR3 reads CASSSTRNGNTIYF. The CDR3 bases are TGTGCCAGCAGCTCTACCAGGAACGGAAACACCATATATTTT.

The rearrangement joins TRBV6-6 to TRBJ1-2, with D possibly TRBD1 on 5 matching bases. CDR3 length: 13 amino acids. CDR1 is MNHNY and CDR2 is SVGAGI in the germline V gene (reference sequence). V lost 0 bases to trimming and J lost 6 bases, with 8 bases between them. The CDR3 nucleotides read TGTGCCAGCAGTTACTCGGACACACATGGCTACACCTTC. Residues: CASSYSDTHGYTF.

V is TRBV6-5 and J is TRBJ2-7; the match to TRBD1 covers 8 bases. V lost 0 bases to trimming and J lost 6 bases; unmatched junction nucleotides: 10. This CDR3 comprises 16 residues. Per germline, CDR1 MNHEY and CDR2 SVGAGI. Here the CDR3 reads CASSYSVGQGISEQYF. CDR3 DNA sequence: TGTGCCAGCAGTTACTCCGTAGGACAGGGTATAAGCGAGCAGTACTTC.

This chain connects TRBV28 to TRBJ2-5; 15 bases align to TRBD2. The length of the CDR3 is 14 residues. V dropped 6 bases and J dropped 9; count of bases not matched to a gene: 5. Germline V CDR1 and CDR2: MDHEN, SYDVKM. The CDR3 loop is CASRPGLAGGAQYF. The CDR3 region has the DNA TGTGCCAGCAGACCCGGACTAGCGGGAGGGGCCCAGTACTTC.

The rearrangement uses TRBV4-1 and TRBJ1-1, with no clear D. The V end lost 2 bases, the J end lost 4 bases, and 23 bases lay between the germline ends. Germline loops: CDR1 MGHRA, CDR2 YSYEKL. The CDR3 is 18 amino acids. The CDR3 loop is CASSQQNFLGPLGTEAFF. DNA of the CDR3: TGCGCCAGCAGCCAACAAAACTTCCTTGGGCCACTTGGCACTGAAGCTTTCTTT.

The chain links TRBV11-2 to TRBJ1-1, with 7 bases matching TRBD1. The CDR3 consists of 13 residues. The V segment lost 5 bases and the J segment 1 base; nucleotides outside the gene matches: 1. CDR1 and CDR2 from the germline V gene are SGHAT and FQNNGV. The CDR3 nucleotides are TGTGCCAGCAGCAGACAGGGGAACACTGAAGCTTTCTTT. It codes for CASSRQGNTEAFF.

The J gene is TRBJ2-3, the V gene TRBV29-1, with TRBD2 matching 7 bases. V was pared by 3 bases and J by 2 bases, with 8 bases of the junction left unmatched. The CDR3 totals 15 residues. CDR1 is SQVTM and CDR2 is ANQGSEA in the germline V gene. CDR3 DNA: TGCAGCGTTGAGCGACTAGCAGACTTCACAGATACGCAGTATTTT. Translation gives CSVERLADFTDTQYF.

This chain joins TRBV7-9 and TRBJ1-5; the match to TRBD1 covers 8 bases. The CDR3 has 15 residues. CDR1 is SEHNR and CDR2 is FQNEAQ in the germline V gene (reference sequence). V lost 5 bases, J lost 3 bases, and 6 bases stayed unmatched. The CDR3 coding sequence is TGTGCCAGCAGCCAAGACAGGGGTGTCAATCAGCCCCAGCATTTT. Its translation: CASSQDRGVNQPQHF.

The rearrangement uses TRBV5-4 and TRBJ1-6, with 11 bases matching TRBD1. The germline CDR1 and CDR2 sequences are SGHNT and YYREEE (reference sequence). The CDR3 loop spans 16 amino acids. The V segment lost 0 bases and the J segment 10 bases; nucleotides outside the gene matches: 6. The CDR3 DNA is TGTGCCAGCAGCTTGGGGACAGGGGGCAAGGGATCACCCCTCCACTTT. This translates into CASSLGTGGKGSPLHF.

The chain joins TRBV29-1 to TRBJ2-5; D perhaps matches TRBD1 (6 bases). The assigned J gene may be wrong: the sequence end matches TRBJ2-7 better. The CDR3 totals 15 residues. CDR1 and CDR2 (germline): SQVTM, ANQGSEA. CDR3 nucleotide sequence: TGCAGCGTTTCATCAGGACAGACCAGCTCCTACGAGCAGTACTTC. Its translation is CSVSSGQTSSYEQYF.

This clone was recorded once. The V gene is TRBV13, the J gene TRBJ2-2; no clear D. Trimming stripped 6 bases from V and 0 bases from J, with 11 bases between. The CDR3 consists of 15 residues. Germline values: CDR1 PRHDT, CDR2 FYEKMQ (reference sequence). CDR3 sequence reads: CASRVTAPNTGELFF. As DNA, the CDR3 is TGTGCCAGCAGGGTAACAGCTCCGAACACCGGGGAGCTGTTTTTT.

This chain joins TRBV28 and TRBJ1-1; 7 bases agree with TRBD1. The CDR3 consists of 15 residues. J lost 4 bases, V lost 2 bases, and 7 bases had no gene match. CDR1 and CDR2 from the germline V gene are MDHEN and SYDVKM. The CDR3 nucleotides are TGTGCCAGCAGTTTAGGCACCGCAGGGGGCACTGAAGCTTTCTTT. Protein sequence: CASSLGTAGGTEAFF. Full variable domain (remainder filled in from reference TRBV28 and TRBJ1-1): DVKVTQSSRYLVKRTGEKVFLECVQDMDHENMFWYRQDPGLGLRLIYFSYDVKMKEKGDIPEGYSVSREKKERFSLILESASTNQTSMYLCASSLGTAGGTEAFFGQGTRLTVV.

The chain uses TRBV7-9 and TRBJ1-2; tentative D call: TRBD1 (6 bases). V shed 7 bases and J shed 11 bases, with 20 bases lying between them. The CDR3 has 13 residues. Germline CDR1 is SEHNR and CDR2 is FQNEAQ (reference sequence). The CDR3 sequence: CASNPGAGARYTF. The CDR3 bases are TGTGCCAGCAACCCCGGAGCAGGGGCCAGGTACACCTTC.

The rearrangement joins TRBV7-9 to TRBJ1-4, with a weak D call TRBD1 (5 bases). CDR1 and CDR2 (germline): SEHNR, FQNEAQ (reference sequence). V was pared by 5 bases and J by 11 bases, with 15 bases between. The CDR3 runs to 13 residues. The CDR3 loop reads CASSAQEEVKLFF. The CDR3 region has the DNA TGTGCCAGCAGCGCACAGGAAGAGGTGAAACTGTTTTTT.

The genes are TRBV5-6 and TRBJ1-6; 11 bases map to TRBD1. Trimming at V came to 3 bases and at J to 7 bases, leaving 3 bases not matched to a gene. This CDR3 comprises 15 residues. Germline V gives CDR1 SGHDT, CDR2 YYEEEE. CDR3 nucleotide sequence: TGTGCCAGCAGCTCACGGACAGGGGGCAATTCACCCCTCCACTTT. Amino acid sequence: CASSSRTGGNSPLHF.